This TCR beta chain was captured in a study of Tregs in tolerant kidney transplant recipients. Broader study findings: Expanding Tregs on activated donor B cells appeared to best identify donor-specific TCRbeta clones.

Only in-frame clones appear in the TCRdb table, and some are missing; sequencing was by immunoSEQ multiplex PCR. The sample holds about 110,000 clones, around 90% seen once. The germline CDR1 and CDR2 sequences are SGHTA and FQGNSA. V was clipped by 1 base and J by 1 base, with 8 bases between them. This CDR3 has 14 amino acids. In the case of this clone: What it binds is not known.

The sample in question was CD4+ T cells from blood, obtained before the transplant. The receptor comes from a human donor who received a combined kidney and bone marrow transplant. V gene TRBV7-2 combines with J gene TRBJ2-7; no definite D call. CDR3 coding DNA: TGTGCCAGCAGCTTAGTAGCTGCTTCCTACGAGCAGTACTTC. Amino acids: CASSLVAASYEQYF.